The 5 T cell receptor beta chains presented below share a single source sample, sequenced in a study of cytomegalovirus exposure and HLA in healthy donors (dated by TCRdb to 2016 to 2017). The receptor library was made with the immunoSEQ multiplex PCR assay. The multiplex PCR relied on a mix of 60 forward primers for TCR Vbeta segments and 13 reverse primers for TCR Jbeta segments. The clones in this table, taken by TCRdb from immuneACCESS, are in-frame only. Not every clone is retained; where verified, under half of the shortfall comes from an unresolved V gene, and the cause of the rest is unknown. This sample has about 210,000 clones in its table, and roughly 80% of those were observed once. Roughly 0.4% of the sample is in the top ten clones. The sample comprised PBMCs. These receptors all stem from a male donor in good health and CMV-seropositive.

V gene TRBV18 combines with J gene TRBJ1-1; D is uncertain. The germline V and J ends were trimmed by 7 bases and 6 bases, with 18 bases remaining between them. The CDR3 has 14 amino acids. Germline CDR1 is KGHSH and CDR2 is LQKENI. CDR3 nucleotides: TGTGCCAGCTACCTCGCCTATGGCCAGGCTGAAGCTTTCTTT. Encoded protein: CASYLAYGQAEAFF.

This chain links TRBV14 with TRBJ1-1, with D possibly TRBD1 on 5 matching bases. V lost 1 base, J lost 4 bases, and 10 bases lay in between. Germline values: CDR1 SGHDN, CDR2 FVKESK. This CDR3 region has 14 residues. CDR3 in amino acids: CASSQVGGGTEAFF. As DNA, the CDR3 is TGTGCCAGCAGCCAAGTTGGGGGGGGCACTGAAGCTTTCTTT.

The chain uses TRBV19 and TRBJ2-3; 8 nucleotides align to TRBD1. From germline, CDR1 is LNHDA and CDR2 SQIVND (reference sequence). V shed 2 bases and J 4 bases; nucleotides not matched to a gene: 8. The CDR3 length is 16 residues. As DNA, the CDR3 is TGTGCCAGTAGTATATCGGCAGGGGGCAGCGCAGATACGCAGTATTTT. This encodes CASSISAGGSADTQYF.

The chain is built from TRBV7-6 and TRBJ2-1; TRBD2 agrees at 8 bases. This CDR3 is 14 amino acids long. V was pared by 5 bases and J by 8 bases, with 8 bases of the junction left unmatched. Germline V gene sequence: CDR1 SGHVS, CDR2 FNYEAQ. Here the CDR3 reads CASSPASGSYEQFF. The CDR3 DNA reads as TGTGCCAGCAGCCCGGCGAGCGGGAGCTATGAGCAGTTCTTC. Filled out from reference TRBV7-6 and TRBJ2-1, the complete variable domain reads GAGVSQSPRYKVTKRGQDVALRCDPISGHVSLYWYRQALGQGPEFLTYFNYEAQQDKSGLPNDRFSAERPEGSISTLTIQRTEQRDSAMYRCASSPASGSYEQFFGPGTRLTVL.

The chain couples TRBV11-3 to TRBJ2-1; 12 bases map to TRBD2. CDR1 and CDR2 (germline): SGHNT, YENEEA. The CDR3 is 15 residues long. V gave up 5 bases and J gave up 4 bases; unmatched junction bases: 3. The CDR3 loop reads CASSNGLAGYNEQFF. DNA for the CDR3: TGTGCCAGCAGCAACGGACTAGCGGGGTACAATGAGCAGTTCTTC.